What follows are 11 T cell receptor beta chains derived from one specimen sequenced in a study of blood T cell repertoires in COVID-19. Sequencing was performed with immunoSEQ multiplex PCR; in TCRdb, only in-frame clones are kept and a portion is missing. The table lists 300,000 or so clones, nearly 90% of them singletons. What was sequenced was PBMCs or T cells enriched from blood (not recorded which). These receptors were taken from a woman under 40 who had recovered from COVID-19.

The V gene is TRBV7-2, the J gene TRBJ1-6; D may be TRBD1 (6 bases). V lost 3 bases and J lost 9, with 12 bases in between. The CDR3 contains 14 residues. Germline V gene lookup returns CDR1 SGHTA and CDR2 FQGNSA. CDR3 nucleotide sequence: TGTGCCAGCAGCTTCTTACAGGGTGTTTCACCCCTCCACTTT. Protein sequence: CASSFLQGVSPLHF.

The rearrangement links TRBV7-9 to TRBJ2-1; 11 positions match TRBD2. The CDR3 is 18 amino acids. Germline V CDR1 and CDR2: SEHNR, FQNEAQ (reference sequence). V shed 5 bases and J 4 bases; nucleotides not matched to a gene: 13. The CDR3 loop is CASSGGSGGAVWYNEQFF. The CDR3 bases are TGTGCCAGCAGCGGCGGTAGCGGGGGGGCCGTTTGGTACAATGAGCAGTTCTTC.

V is TRBV19 and J is TRBJ2-1; 8 bases align to TRBD2. This CDR3 region has 12 residues. V gave up 3 bases and J gave up 12 bases; unmatched junction bases: 4. Per the germline V gene, CDR1 is LNHDA and CDR2 is SQIVND (reference sequence). The CDR3 DNA reads TGTGCCAGTAGTATGCGGGGGGCGGGGCAGTTCTTC. As protein: CASSMRGAGQFF.

Only one count was recorded for this clone. V gene TRBV5-1 combines with J gene TRBJ2-7, with D hard to call. Trimming took 0 bases from V and 6 from J, leaving 7 bases between them. CDR3 length: 12 residues. The germline CDR1 and CDR2 sequences are SGHRS and YFSETQ. The CDR3 spells CASSLGGGEQYF. In DNA form, the CDR3 reads TGCGCCAGCAGCTTGGGAGGCGGCGAGCAGTACTTC.

This clone was detected only once. This sequence joins TRBV4-3 and TRBJ2-3; 9 bases are a match to TRBD1. The CDR3 sequence is 15 residues long. The J segment lost 3 bases and the V segment lost 1 base, leaving 2 bases of the junction unmatched. Germline V gene lookup returns CDR1 LGHNA and CDR2 YSLEER. DNA of the CDR3: TGCGCCAGCAGCCAAGTCGGACAGGGGACAGATACGCAGTATTTT. Translated: CASSQVGQGTDTQYF.

The chain links TRBV2 to TRBJ2-5, with a tentative D call TRBD1 (6 bases). Germline values: CDR1 SNHLY, CDR2 FYNNEI. The CDR3 is 15 residues long. V dropped 6 bases and J dropped 2 bases, with 16 bases sitting between them. In DNA form, the CDR3 reads TGTGCCAGCAGAGCCCAAGGACAGATACAAGAGACCCAGTACTTC. Its translation: CASRAQGQIQETQYF. Variable domain in full (rest from reference TRBV2 and TRBJ2-5): EPEVTQTPSHQVTQMGQEVILRCVPISNHLYFYWYRQILGQKVEFLVSFYNNEISEKSEIFDDQFSVERPDGSNFTLKIRSTKLEDSAMYFCASRAQGQIQETQYFGPGTRLLVL.

DNA for the CDR3: TGCGCCAGCAGCTTGGCGGGGTCTAGCACAGATACGCAGTATTTT. As protein: CASSLAGSSTDTQYF. The chain links TRBV5-1 to TRBJ2-3; the D gene is possibly TRBD2 (5 bases). The germline V gene has CDR1 SGHRS and CDR2 YFSETQ. V was cut by 0 bases and J by 0 bases, with 8 bases left in between. There are 15 residues in the CDR3.

J is TRBJ2-7 and V is TRBV19, with 7 bases lining up with TRBD1. The CDR3 sequence is 11 residues long. V trimming: 10 bases; J trimming: 7 bases; junction bases outside the gene matches: 7. Germline CDR1 LNHDA, CDR2 SQIVND (reference sequence). The DNA of the CDR3 is TGTGCCACCCGACAGGGCTTGGAGCAGTACTTC. This gives the protein CATRQGLEQYF.

The chain links TRBV7-8 to TRBJ1-3; D not resolved. The V gene's germline CDR1 is SGHVS and CDR2 FQNEAQ. The CDR3 runs to 14 residues. Trimming cost V 2 bases and J 0 bases, with 5 bases left between them. The CDR3 reads CASSLISSGNTIYF. In DNA, the CDR3 is TGTGCCAGCAGCTTAATCAGCTCTGGAAACACCATATATTTT.

CDR3 sequence reads: CAISESLSVPLHF. In DNA, the CDR3 is TGTGCCATCAGTGAGTCCCTCTCAGTACCCCTCCACTTT. The rearrangement links TRBV10-3 to TRBJ1-6; no reliable D call. The germline V and J ends were trimmed by 0 bases and 12 bases, with 9 bases remaining between them. CDR1 is ENHRY, CDR2 SYGVKD, per germline. CDR3 length equals 13 residues.

The chain carries TRBV4-1 and TRBJ1-2, with D perhaps TRBD1 (5 bases). This CDR3 spans 15 amino acids. V was trimmed by 4 bases and J by 0 bases, leaving 12 bases between them. The V gene's germline CDR1 is MGHRA and CDR2 YSYEKL. In nucleotides, the CDR3 is TGCGCCAGCAGCCTCCTCGGGGGGACTAACTATGGCTACACCTTC. As protein: CASSLLGGTNYGYTF.